The 26 T cell receptor beta chains presented below share a single source sample, sequenced in a study of shared clonotypes between healthy human individuals. Data came from immunoSEQ multiplex PCR; TCRdb stores just in-frame clones and leaves some out. Of millions of clones listed, roughly 91% are singletons. As defined, naive CD8 cells were CD45RO-negative and positively selected for CCR7, with terminally differentiated effector memory CD45RA+ cells excluded. The sample taken for sequencing was naive CD8+ T cells from PBMCs. The receptors were sampled from a man aged 18 to 30 in good health. Some clones in this sample may be carry-over from other donors' samples.

The rearrangement links TRBV27 to TRBJ2-1, with unresolved D. Per germline, CDR1 MNHEY and CDR2 SMNVEV (reference sequence). Trimming removed 1 base at V and 5 bases at J, with 6 bases between. The CDR3 sequence is 13 residues long. The CDR3 here is CASSLFTHNEQFF. The CDR3 DNA sequence: TGTGCCAGCAGTTTATTTACGCACAATGAGCAGTTCTTC.

The chain combines TRBV5-5 with TRBJ2-7, with 14 bases matching TRBD2. Germline trimming cut 2 bases from V and 9 bases from J; bases unmatched to any gene: 16. In germline, CDR1 is SGHKS, CDR2 YYEKEE (reference sequence). The CDR3 sequence is 18 residues long. The CDR3 region is CASSFNPGLAGEIGGQYF. CDR3 in DNA: TGTGCCAGCAGCTTTAATCCGGGACTAGCGGGAGAAATAGGTGGGCAGTACTTC.

Worth noting for this clone: Other DNA variants within this sample encode the same CDR3. V usage is TRBV9 and J usage is TRBJ2-7; D is possibly TRBD2 (6 bases). The CDR3 runs 15 residues. V was shortened by 2 bases and J by 0 bases, with 12 bases between the two germline ends. The germline V gene has CDR1 SGDLS and CDR2 YYNGEE. This chain's CDR3 is CASSVGGRGSYEQYF. In DNA form, the CDR3 reads TGTGCCAGCAGCGTTGGGGGGAGAGGCTCCTACGAGCAGTACTTC.

The J gene is TRBJ2-5, the V gene TRBV6-5, with a possible D match to TRBD1 (5 bases). The CDR3 contains 14 residues. Germline V lookup: CDR1 MNHEY, CDR2 SVGAGI. Deletions cut 7 bases from V and 0 bases from J, with 12 bases between. CDR3: CASKFAGYQETQYF. The CDR3 bases are TGTGCCAGCAAATTCGCAGGGTACCAAGAGACCCAGTACTTC.

V and J are TRBV15 and TRBJ2-3; tentative D call: TRBD1 (6 bases). This CDR3 comprises 14 residues. V dropped 4 bases and J dropped 6 bases, with 14 bases sitting between them. Germline values: CDR1 LNHNV, CDR2 YYDKDF (reference sequence). The CDR3 nucleotides are TGTGCCACCAGCACTGCACAGGGTTCCGATACGCAGTATTTT. Protein sequence: CATSTAQGSDTQYF. Filled out from reference TRBV15 and TRBJ2-3, the complete variable domain reads DAMVIQNPRYQVTQFGKPVTLSCSQTLNHNVMYWYQQKSSQAPKLLFHYYDKDFNNEADTPDNFQSRRPNTSFCFLDIRSPGLGDTAMYLCATSTAQGSDTQYFGPGTRLTVL.

Turning to this clone: Other DNA sequences from this sample encode an identical CDR3 as well. The chain has TRBV5-1 and TRBJ2-5; D is undetermined. Germline V lookup: CDR1 SGHRS, CDR2 YFSETQ. The V and J ends lost 0 bases and 4 bases respectively, with 4 bases between them. The CDR3 extends over 12 amino acids. This chain's CDR3 is CASSLEGETQYF. The CDR3 DNA reads TGCGCCAGCAGCTTGGAGGGAGAGACCCAGTACTTC.

This clone was recorded only once. The chain couples TRBV27 to TRBJ1-1; weak D call: TRBD1 (6 bases). V was cut by 4 bases and J by 5 bases, with 17 bases left in between. The CDR3 contains 15 residues. Per germline, CDR1 MNHEY and CDR2 SMNVEV (reference sequence). Here the CDR3 DNA reads TGTGCCAGCAGTTACGACGGGGGGCTTTGGACTGAAGCTTTCTTT. Translation gives CASSYDGGLWTEAFF.

This clone was counted a few times. This chain uses TRBV14 with TRBJ1-4; D gene unclear. The CDR3 contains 16 residues. Germline V CDR1 and CDR2: SGHDN, FVKESK. Trimming shortened V by 4 bases and J by 8 bases, and 20 bases separated the two germline ends. The CDR3 is CASSPASYSPGEKLFF. CDR3 DNA: TGTGCCAGCAGCCCCGCGTCGTACTCTCCGGGGGAAAAACTGTTTTTT.

This clone was seen once. The DNA for the CDR3 is TGTGCCAGCAGTCCTCTTAGCGGGAGGGTGGATACGCAGTATTTT. This encodes CASSPLSGRVDTQYF. V usage is TRBV27 and J usage is TRBJ2-3, with 11 bases that match TRBD2. Per the germline V gene, CDR1 is MNHEY and CDR2 is SMNVEV (reference sequence). J was trimmed by 6 bases and V by 5 bases; bases with no gene match: 7. The CDR3 has 15 residues.

The rearrangement uses TRBV29-1 and TRBJ2-3, with 10 bases aligning to TRBD1. Germline values: CDR1 SQVTM, CDR2 ANQGSEA. This CDR3 comprises 15 residues. The V segment lost 3 bases and the J segment 6 bases; nucleotides outside the gene matches: 9. The chain's CDR3 is CSVDWGDRGSDTQYF. For the CDR3, the DNA is TGCAGCGTTGATTGGGGGGACAGGGGATCCGATACGCAGTATTTT.

The chain uses TRBV19 and TRBJ2-3; D gene uncertain. CDR3 length: 13 residues. V lost 8 bases and J 2 bases, leaving 11 bases between the germline ends. Germline CDR1 is LNHDA and CDR2 is SQIVND (reference sequence). Here the CDR3 reads CASENRPTDTQYF. The CDR3 DNA reads TGTGCCAGTGAAAACCGGCCCACAGATACGCAGTATTTT.

The gene calls are TRBV28 and TRBJ2-6; no clear D. The CDR3 extends over 11 amino acids. Germline V CDR1 and CDR2: MDHEN, SYDVKM. V was clipped by 8 bases and J by 7 bases, with 6 bases between them. CDR3 sequence reads: CASEKANVLTF. Here the CDR3 DNA reads TGTGCCAGCGAAAAAGCCAACGTCCTGACTTTC.

J is TRBJ1-1 and V is TRBV14, with D perhaps matching TRBD1 (6 bases). CDR1 and CDR2 from the germline V gene are SGHDN and FVKESK. Deletions cut 4 bases from V and 4 bases from J, with 16 bases between. The length of the CDR3 is 15 residues. As DNA, the CDR3 is TGTGCCAGCAGCCGGTTAGGGGGGAGCGGCACTGAAGCTTTCTTT. Translating it yields CASSRLGGSGTEAFF.

The chain joins TRBV4-1 to TRBJ1-2, with no clear D. CDR3 length: 17 amino acids. Germline values: CDR1 MGHRA, CDR2 YSYEKL. Trimming took 0 bases from V and 5 from J, leaving 19 bases between them. The CDR3 DNA sequence: TGCGCCAGCAGCCAAGATTGGACGGCGGATCCCCTGTATGGCTACACCTTC. Its translation is CASSQDWTADPLYGYTF.

The chain recombines TRBV6-4 with TRBJ2-7, with TRBD2 matching over 13 bases. CDR1 is MRHNA and CDR2 is SNTAGT in the germline V gene. V trimming: 2 bases; J trimming: 6 bases; junction bases outside the gene matches: 10. The CDR3 runs to 17 residues. The CDR3: CASSDEVLAGGPFEQYF. The CDR3 region has the DNA TGTGCCAGCAGTGACGAGGTACTAGCGGGAGGGCCGTTCGAGCAGTACTTC.

This chain uses TRBV28 with TRBJ2-5, with D perhaps TRBD2 (6 bases). The length of the CDR3 is 14 residues. CDR1 MDHEN and CDR2 SYDVKM come from the germline V gene. Between the trimmed V and J ends, which lost 5 bases and 2 bases, there was a span of 12 bases. The CDR3 loop is CASSMTAGQETQYF. The CDR3 DNA sequence: TGTGCCAGCAGTATGACGGCGGGACAAGAGACCCAGTACTTC.

In this sample, this clone turned up a few times. The CDR3 loop is CASSYDGLNQPQHF. Here the CDR3 DNA reads TGTGCCAGCAGTTACGATGGCCTCAATCAGCCCCAGCATTTT. V gene TRBV6-5 combines with J gene TRBJ1-5; D ambiguous. The germline V and J ends were trimmed by 2 bases and 3 bases, with 8 bases remaining between them. Germline CDR1 and CDR2: MNHEY and SVGAGI. The CDR3 has 14 amino acids.

This rearrangement joins TRBV4-3 to TRBJ2-3; 10 positions agree with TRBD2. Per germline, CDR1 LGHNA and CDR2 YSLEER. With 0 bases clipped from V and 6 bases from J, the junction kept 6 bases outside the gene matches. This CDR3 is 16 amino acids long. The CDR3 region is CASSQEASGSGDTQYF. The CDR3 DNA reads as TGCGCCAGCAGCCAAGAGGCTAGCGGGAGTGGGGATACGCAGTATTTT.

A note on this clone: Possible read error: a much larger clone is one base away. The same CDR3 arises from other DNA sequences in this sample as well. The V call is TRBV7-9, the J call TRBJ2-1; no reliable D call. Trimming shortened V by 1 base and J by 8 bases, and 6 bases separated the two germline ends. Germline CDR1 SEHNR, CDR2 FQNEAQ (reference sequence). CDR3 length equals 12 residues. In DNA, the CDR3 is TGTGCCAGCAGCTTAGGGAACGATGAGCAGTTCTTC. Its translation: CASSLGNDEQFF. The variable domain in full, with the rest retrieved from reference TRBV7-9 and TRBJ2-1, is DTGVSQNPRHKITKRGQNVTFRCDPISEHNRLYWYRQTLGQGPEFLTYFQNEAQLEKSRLLSDRFSAERPKGSFSTLEIQRTEQGDSAMYLCASSLGNDEQFFGPGTRLTVL.

About this clone: Other DNA sequences in the sample encode the same CDR3. This sequence joins TRBV9 and TRBJ2-7, with D tentatively TRBD2 (6 bases). Germline CDR1 reads SGDLS; CDR2 reads YYNGEE. The CDR3 sequence is 14 residues long. Deletions cut 3 bases from V and 2 bases from J, with 12 bases between. This CDR3 is CASSGRGRTYEQYF. As DNA, the CDR3 is TGTGCCAGCAGCGGCCGGGGGAGGACCTACGAGCAGTACTTC.

The count of this clone is one. The rearrangement links TRBV7-9 to TRBJ2-3; D gene uncertain. The ends were cut back, 2 bases at V and 3 bases at J, with 12 bases in the middle. This CDR3 is built from 15 residues. Looked up from germline, CDR1 is SEHNR and CDR2 is FQNEAQ (reference sequence). The CDR3 DNA sequence: TGTGCCAGCAGCTTAAACGGTATCAATACAGATACGCAGTATTTT. It encodes CASSLNGINTDTQYF.

V and J are TRBV7-2 and TRBJ2-7; 9 nucleotides line up with TRBD2. The germline V gene encodes CDR1 SGHTA and CDR2 FQGNSA. V shed 1 base, J shed 7 bases, and the junction held 14 bases outside the gene matches. The CDR3 sequence is 17 residues long. The CDR3 DNA reads as TGTGCCAGCAGCTTAGTCGTCCTAGCGGGGTGGGGAAAGGAGCAGTACTTC. Amino acid sequence: CASSLVVLAGWGKEQYF. Full variable domain (rest looked up from reference TRBV7-2 and TRBJ2-7): GAGVSQSPSNKVTEKGKDVELRCDPISGHTALYWYRQSLGQGLEFLIYFQGNSAPDKSGLPSDRFSAERTGGSVSTLTIQRTQQEDSAVYLCASSLVVLAGWGKEQYFGPGTRLTVT.

The V and J genes are TRBV4-1 and TRBJ2-1; D might be TRBD1 or TRBD2, each matching 6 bases. Germline V gives CDR1 MGHRA, CDR2 YSYEKL. V gave up 3 bases and J gave up 10 bases, with 19 bases separating them. This CDR3 is 15 amino acids long. CDR3 coding DNA: TGCGCCAGCAGCCATGGTAGCGGTGGGGGCGGCGAGCAGTTCTTC. This sequence encodes CASSHGSGGGGEQFF.

Details on this clone: The sample contains more than one DNA sequence encoding this CDR3. The V call is TRBV2, the J call TRBJ2-7; D is perhaps TRBD2 (5 bases). Deletions cut 2 bases from V and 0 bases from J, with 5 bases between. The CDR3 length is 13 residues. Per the germline V gene, CDR1 is SNHLY and CDR2 is FYNNEI. The CDR3: CASSERGSYEQYF. The CDR3 nucleotides read TGTGCCAGCAGTGAACGGGGCTCCTACGAGCAGTACTTC.

This clone showed up just once. The gene calls are TRBV7-9 and TRBJ2-7, with 8 bases lining up with TRBD2. CDR3 length: 14 amino acids. The J segment lost 3 bases and the V segment lost 5 bases, leaving 6 bases of the junction unmatched. Germline CDR1 SEHNR, CDR2 FQNEAQ (reference sequence). The CDR3 sequence: CASSISGTYYEQYF. The CDR3 nucleotides are TGTGCCAGCAGCATTAGCGGGACTTACTACGAGCAGTACTTC.

The rearrangement joins TRBV23-1 to TRBJ2-7; TRBD1 aligns across 10 bases. TRBV23-1 is marked as an open reading frame, function uncertain. V lost 0 bases to trimming and J lost 5 bases; unmatched junction nucleotides: 4. This CDR3 has 15 amino acids. DNA of the CDR3: TGCGCCAGCAGTCAATCCCGGGACAGGGGCCACGAGCAGTACTTC. Translated: CASSQSRDRGHEQYF.